This is a list of T cell receptor beta chains from one sample in a study of blood T cell repertoires in COVID-19. TCRdb's copy holds only in-frame clones and misses some; the assay was immunoSEQ multiplex PCR. The table lists 35,000 to 55,000 clones, about 85% of them singletons. The source material was peripheral blood. These receptors were collected from a woman aged 70 to 79 in a cohort sampled during active COVID-19. The CDR3 runs from the conserved cysteine through the conserved F or W. The D gene is left open where the match is weak. Some rows have no size entry. The others give once, few or many, or a class for an expanded clone.

clone_size cdr3_length j_call v_call d_call cdr3_aa cdr3_nt
. 16 TRBJ2-3 TRBV9 TRBD2 CASSPRTSGSTDTQYF TGTGCCAGCAGCCCACGGACTAGCGGGAGCACAGATACGCAGTATTTT
. 15 TRBJ2-3 TRBV19 TRBD1 CASSDETGNTDTQYF TGTGCCAGTAGCGATGAGACAGGGAACACAGATACGCAGTATTTT
once 15 TRBJ2-1 TRBV7-2 TRBD2 CASSLTGTNYNEQFF TGTGCCAGCAGCCTCACCGGGACTAACTACAATGAGCAGTTCTTC
. 14 TRBJ2-5 TRBV28 TRBD2 CASRPTSVQETQYF TGTGCCAGCAGACCAACTAGCGTTCAAGAGACCCAGTACTTC
. 15 TRBJ2-2 TRBV5-1 TRBD1 CASSSGTGGTGELFF TGCGCCAGCAGCTCCGGGACAGGGGGAACCGGGGAGCTGTTTTTT
once 11 TRBJ1-1 TRBV6-5 . CASGGNTEAFF TGTGCCAGCGGGGGGAATACTGAAGCTTTCTTT
few 11 TRBJ2-5 TRBV6-5 . CASRLLETQYF TGTGCCAGCAGACTTCTAGAGACCCAGTACTTC
. 14 TRBJ1-2 TRBV18 . CASSPAGGNYGYTF TGTGCCAGCTCACCGGCGGGTGGCAACTATGGCTACACCTTC
. 12 TRBJ1-1 TRBV30 . CAWGLWNTEAFF TGTGCCTGGGGCTTATGGAACACTGAAGCTTTCTTT
. 11 TRBJ1-1 TRBV27 . CASSEYTEAFF TGTGCCAGCAGTGAGTATACTGAAGCTTTCTTT
. 14 TRBJ2-1 TRBV7-2 TRBD2 CASSLGGVYNEQFF TGTGCCAGCAGCTTGGGGGGGGTATACAATGAGCAGTTCTTC
few 13 TRBJ1-1 TRBV28 . CASRSGMNTEAFF TGTGCCAGCAGGTCAGGGATGAACACTGAAGCTTTCTTT
. 12 TRBJ2-7 TRBV18 . CASSSVGYEQYF TGTGCCAGCTCATCGGTCGGCTACGAGCAGTACTTC
. 17 TRBJ1-5 TRBV7-6 . CASSLPPYRDSNQPQHF TGTGCCAGCAGCCTCCCCCCCTACAGGGATAGCAATCAGCCCCAGCATTTT
. 14 TRBJ2-5 TRBV6-6 TRBD1 CASSYPGQGETQYF TGTGCCAGCAGTTACCCCGGACAGGGTGAGACCCAGTACTTC
. 14 TRBJ2-4 TRBV6-2/TRBV6-3 TRBD1 CASSFAGTDGIQYF TGTGCCAGCAGTTTCGCCGGGACAGACGGCATTCAGTACTTC
. 16 TRBJ1-4 TRBV9 . CASSVGHTWINEKLFF TGTGCCAGCAGCGTAGGACACACCTGGATTAATGAAAAACTGTTTTTT
. 15 TRBJ1-5 TRBV19 . CASSITGSSNQPQHF TGTGCCAGTAGTATAACAGGATCGAGCAATCAGCCCCAGCATTTT
. 14 TRBJ2-7 TRBV28 TRBD1 CASSLPGQTYEQYF TGTGCCAGCAGTCTCCCGGGACAGACCTACGAGCAGTACTTC
. 16 TRBJ2-5 TRBV7-2 . CASSLAARYPQETQYF TGTGCCAGCAGCTTAGCAGCCAGGTATCCCCAAGAGACCCAGTACTTC
. 14 TRBJ2-5 TRBV10-3 . CAISAWETQETQYF TGTGCCATCAGTGCTTGGGAGACCCAAGAGACCCAGTACTTC
. 15 TRBJ2-5 TRBV4-2 . CASSQDGAGEETQYF TGTGCCAGCAGCCAAGATGGTGCAGGGGAAGAGACCCAGTACTTC
few 15 TRBJ2-3 TRBV9 . CASSPSPEAPDTQYF TGTGCCAGCAGCCCTAGCCCCGAGGCCCCTGATACGCAGTATTTT